Each of the 23 T cell receptor beta chains below was sequenced from the same sample in a study of blood T cell repertoires in COVID-19. Sequenced by immunoSEQ multiplex PCR; TCRdb stores in-frame clones only, minus some. This table has 95,000 to 150,000 clones, over 75% appearing once. The sample consisted of peripheral blood. The receptors here all came from a woman older than 75 with acute or convalescent COVID-19.

The chain links TRBV7-3 to TRBJ2-5, with 7 positions matching TRBD1. The CDR3 is 14 residues long. The V gene end was trimmed by 4 bases and the J gene end by 7 bases; junction bases not matched to a gene: 9. Germline CDR1 reads SGHTA; CDR2 reads FQGTGA. CDR3 in DNA: TGTGCCAGCAGCTCACAGGGGAACGGCGGGACCCAGTACTTC. Translation: CASSSQGNGGTQYF.

V and J are TRBV19 and TRBJ1-4; the D gene is possibly TRBD1 (5 bases). Trimming shortened V by 5 bases and J by 0 bases, and 10 bases separated the two germline ends. The germline gives CDR1 LNHDA, CDR2 SQIVND (reference sequence). This CDR3 has 15 amino acids. This CDR3 is CASSEDSATNEKLFF. Here the CDR3 DNA reads TGTGCCAGTAGTGAAGACAGTGCAACTAATGAAAAACTGTTTTTT. Combining the CDR3 with reference TRBV19 and TRBJ1-4 gives the whole variable domain DGGITQSPKYLFRKEGQNVTLSCEQNLNHDAMYWYRQDPGQGLRLIYYSQIVNDFQKGDIAEGYSVSREKKESFPLTVTSAQKNPTAFYLCASSEDSATNEKLFFGSGTQLSVL.

The chain employs TRBV27 and TRBJ1-2, with 7 bases identical to TRBD1. V was clipped by 4 bases and J by 4 bases; unmatched bases: 6. The CDR3 has 14 amino acids. Germline assignment: CDR1 MNHEY and CDR2 SMNVEV (reference sequence). DNA for the CDR3: TGTGCCAGCAGTTCAGGACAGGCCCTCTATGGCTACACCTTC. Translation gives CASSSGQALYGYTF.

The table lists this clone with a few counts. V and J are TRBV2 and TRBJ1-1, with D unclear. The CDR3 spans 12 residues. Trimming removed 4 bases from V and 0 bases from J, with 3 bases in between. Germline V CDR1 and CDR2: SNHLY, FYNNEI. CDR3 in amino acids: CASSALNTEAFF. In DNA, the CDR3 is TGTGCCAGCAGTGCCTTGAACACTGAAGCTTTCTTT. The complete variable domain, with remaining parts taken from reference TRBV2 and TRBJ1-1, reads EPEVTQTPSHQVTQMGQEVILRCVPISNHLYFYWYRQILGQKVEFLVSFYNNEISEKSEIFDDQFSVERPDGSNFTLKIRSTKLEDSAMYFCASSALNTEAFFGQGTRLTVV.

The V gene is TRBV3-1 (or the pseudogene TRBV3-2), the J gene TRBJ2-7; 7 bases map to TRBD2. There are 14 residues in the CDR3. CDR1 LGHDT and CDR2 YNNKEL come from the germline V gene (reference sequence). J was trimmed by 6 bases and V by 1 base; bases with no gene match: 6. The CDR3 sequence: CASSQGITGGEQYF. The CDR3 nucleotides are TGTGCCAGCAGCCAAGGAATCACGGGAGGCGAGCAGTACTTC.

The J gene is TRBJ1-1, the V gene TRBV19; 9 nucleotides line up with TRBD1. Germline assignment: CDR1 LNHDA and CDR2 SQIVND (reference sequence). This CDR3 contains 15 residues. The J segment lost 0 bases and the V segment lost 1 base, leaving 0 bases of the junction unmatched. This CDR3 is CASSIGQGVNTEAFF. The CDR3 DNA reads TGTGCCAGTAGTATAGGACAGGGGGTGAACACTGAAGCTTTCTTT.

Of note for this clone: Its ends do not fully match the called genes, so a read error is possible. The rearrangement joins TRBV2 to TRBJ2-5, with a possible D match to TRBD1 (6 bases). CDR1 and CDR2 (germline): SNHLY, FYNNEI. The CDR3 runs to 14 residues. The CDR3 DNA reads as TGTGCCAGCCGAAACGTAGGGGGTCAAGCGACCCAGTACTTC. Amino acid sequence: CASRNVGGQATQYF.

The chain carries TRBV5-1 and TRBJ2-2; unclear D gene. The CDR3 has 14 residues. The germline V gene encodes CDR1 SGHRS and CDR2 YFSETQ. Trimming removed 2 bases at V and 4 bases at J, with 9 bases between. The CDR3, as DNA: TGCGCCAGCAGCTTATCGGGTTCCACCGGGGAGCTGTTTTTT. Protein sequence: CASSLSGSTGELFF.

CDR3 nucleotides: TGTGCCAGCAGTCTGGGGAGAACCTACGAGCAGTACTTC. Its translation is CASSLGRTYEQYF. V is TRBV6-5 and J is TRBJ2-7; tentatively, D is TRBD2 (5 bases). Deletions cut 5 bases from V and 2 bases from J, with 10 bases between. The CDR3 totals 13 residues. Germline V gene sequence: CDR1 MNHEY, CDR2 SVGAGI.

The chain joins TRBV5-4 to TRBJ2-6; D is ambiguous. In germline, CDR1 is SGHNT, CDR2 YYREEE (reference sequence). This CDR3 contains 17 residues. The V gene lost 0 bases and the J gene lost 0 bases, with 10 bases spanning the gap. The CDR3 loop reads CASSLAGVNSGANVLTF. The CDR3 DNA sequence: TGTGCCAGCAGCTTGGCAGGCGTTAACTCTGGGGCCAACGTCCTGACTTTC.

This clone was seen just once. This chain connects TRBV29-1 to TRBJ2-2; 9 bases align to TRBD1. In germline, CDR1 is SQVTM, CDR2 ANQGSEA. The CDR3 is 16 residues long. The V and J ends lost 1 base and 6 bases, in that order; junction bases with no gene match: 9. Here the CDR3 reads CSVEVGQGGSSGELFF. The CDR3 DNA follows: TGCAGCGTTGAAGTGGGACAGGGAGGAAGCTCCGGGGAGCTGTTTTTT.

This chain connects TRBV9 to TRBJ2-1; 7 positions match TRBD2. There are 15 residues in the CDR3. Germline assignment: CDR1 SGDLS and CDR2 YYNGEE. Trimming cost V 2 bases and J 5 bases; bases outside gene matches: 7. Here the CDR3 reads CASSVTGRQHNEQFF. The CDR3 DNA reads as TGTGCCAGCAGCGTTACCGGGAGGCAACACAATGAGCAGTTCTTC.

CDR3 sequence: CASSPGGQPTGELFF. Here the CDR3 DNA reads TGCGCCAGCAGCCCAGGGGGACAACCCACCGGGGAGCTGTTTTTT. The chain combines TRBV5-1 with TRBJ2-2, with 7 bases aligning to TRBD1. V gave up 4 bases and J gave up 4 bases; unmatched junction bases: 7. The germline V gene has CDR1 SGHRS and CDR2 YFSETQ. The CDR3 is 15 amino acids. Full variable domain (missing parts from reference TRBV5-1 and TRBJ2-2): KAGVTQTPRYLIKTRGQQVTLSCSPISGHRSVSWYQQTPGQGLQFLFEYFSETQRNKGNFPGRFSGRQFSNSRSEMNVSTLELGDSALYLCASSPGGQPTGELFFGEGSRLTVL.

Notes on this clone: A junction end diverges from the germline sequence, so it may reflect a read error. The chain uses TRBV7-6 and TRBJ2-1; 7 nucleotides agree with TRBD1. The germline CDR1 and CDR2 sequences are SGHVS and FNYEAQ. This CDR3 region has 15 residues. The CDR3 DNA sequence: TGTGCCAGCAGCTTAATTGGGACAGCCTACGATGAGCAGTTCTTC. Protein product: CASSLIGTAYDEQFF.

The chain is built from TRBV11-3 and TRBJ1-1; D perhaps matches TRBD1 (6 bases). Germline values: CDR1 SGHNT, CDR2 YENEEA. V gave up 1 base and J gave up 7 bases, with 16 bases separating them. The CDR3 covers 15 residues. The CDR3 DNA sequence: TGTGCCAGCAGCTTAGTCACATACGACAGGAATGAAGCTTTCTTT. Amino acids: CASSLVTYDRNEAFF.

The chain is built from TRBV19 and TRBJ1-2; D not certain. This CDR3 spans 14 amino acids. Trimming cost V 3 bases and J 2 bases, with 10 bases left between them. CDR1 and CDR2 (germline): LNHDA, SQIVND (reference sequence). CDR3 sequence (DNA): TGTGCCAGTAGTATTTTGGCAGTCAACTATGGCTACACCTTC. It codes for CASSILAVNYGYTF.

The genes are TRBV6-5 and TRBJ2-5, with 7 bases that match TRBD1. The CDR3 covers 14 residues. In germline, CDR1 is MNHEY, CDR2 SVGAGI. The V and J ends lost 7 bases and 5 bases, in that order; junction bases with no gene match: 10. The CDR3 DNA reads as TGTGCCAGCACCCGACAGGGAGTCAAGGAGACCCAGTACTTC. This translates into CASTRQGVKETQYF.

The V and J genes are TRBV19 and TRBJ1-5, with 9 positions matching TRBD1. The junction had 6 bases not matched to a gene; V was cut back by 3 bases and J by 6 bases. The CDR3 has 15 amino acids. Germline V gene sequence: CDR1 LNHDA, CDR2 SQIVND (reference sequence). Here the CDR3 reads CASSMGQGLSQPQHF. The CDR3 nucleotides read TGTGCCAGTAGTATGGGACAGGGTCTATCTCAGCCCCAGCATTTT.

The rearrangement uses TRBV5-6 and TRBJ2-5; TRBD2 aligns across 11 bases. V trimming: 4 bases; J trimming: 1 base; junction bases outside the gene matches: 6. CDR1 SGHDT and CDR2 YYEEEE come from the germline V gene. The CDR3 loop spans 16 amino acids. The CDR3 nucleotides read TGTGCCAGCAGCCCAGGACTAGCGGGTCCCCAAGAGACCCAGTACTTC. This translates into CASSPGLAGPQETQYF.

The rearrangement joins TRBV24-1 to TRBJ2-2; 7 bases are a match to TRBD2. The CDR3 covers 17 residues. The V gene end was trimmed by 4 bases and the J gene end by 0 bases; junction bases not matched to a gene: 7. The germline gives CDR1 KGHDR, CDR2 SFDVKD. The CDR3 sequence is CATSDPKRGPNTGELFF. CDR3 nucleotide sequence: TGTGCCACCAGTGACCCGAAGCGGGGCCCGAACACCGGGGAGCTGTTTTTT.

The chain carries TRBV2 and TRBJ1-2; D is possibly TRBD1 (5 bases). CDR3 length: 13 amino acids. Trimming cost V 6 bases and J 4 bases, with 12 bases left between them. Per germline, CDR1 SNHLY and CDR2 FYNNEI. For the CDR3, the DNA is TGTGCCAGCAGGGGGCAGCCGACCTATGGCTACACCTTC. It is translated as CASRGQPTYGYTF.

This clone has only a few counts. The chain has TRBV4-1 and TRBJ1-2; 7 nucleotides line up with TRBD1. Germline assignment: CDR1 MGHRA and CDR2 YSYEKL. Unmatched junction bases numbered 3, after V lost 3 bases and J lost 8 bases. The CDR3 runs to 12 residues. The CDR3 DNA is TGCGCCAGCAGCCACGAGGGGGCCGGCTACACCTTC. It codes for CASSHEGAGYTF.

The rearrangement joins TRBV28 to TRBJ2-1; D might be TRBD2 (6 bases). The CDR3 sequence is 14 residues long. The germline V gene encodes CDR1 MDHEN and CDR2 SYDVKM. The V gene lost 5 bases and the J gene lost 9 bases, with 17 bases spanning the gap. For the CDR3, the DNA is TGTGCCAGCAGTACCGTCGCGGGAACCGTTGAGCAGTTCTTC. Its protein is CASSTVAGTVEQFF.